A single sample gave rise to the 30 T cell receptor beta chains below, sequenced in a study of OX40 agonist ivuxolimab in advanced cancers. The method was immunoSEQ multiplex PCR; TCRdb's version includes in-frame clones alone and lacks a portion of them. Of some 77,000 clones in the sample, approximately 85% were seen once. The sequencing here drew on CD4+ or CD8+ T cells sorted from blood, taken in a trial of the OX40 agonist ivuxolimab. The source of these receptors is an adult with an advanced solid tumor such as melanoma, head and neck, liver or kidney cancer.

This chain connects TRBV7-9 to TRBJ1-2, with D hard to call. The CDR3 extends over 16 amino acids. Germline loops: CDR1 SEHNR, CDR2 FQNEAQ (reference sequence). The ends were cut back, 1 base at V and 1 base at J, with 13 bases in the middle. The CDR3 DNA reads as TGTGCCAGCAGCTTAGGCTCTACGAACCTTAACTATGGCTACACCTTC. Its protein product is CASSLGSTNLNYGYTF.

V and J are TRBV7-9 and TRBJ2-2; the D is unclear. V lost 5 bases, J lost 7 bases, and 8 bases lay in between. Per the germline V gene, CDR1 is SEHNR and CDR2 is FQNEAQ (reference sequence). This CDR3 is built from 12 residues. The CDR3 bases are TGTGCCAGCAGCGGCTGGTTCGGGGAGCTGTTTTTT. It is translated as CASSGWFGELFF.

The V gene is TRBV12-5, the J gene TRBJ2-7, with no clear D. The CDR3 covers 14 residues. The germline V gene has CDR1 LGHNT and CDR2 FRNRAP. The germline V and J ends were trimmed by 2 bases and 2 bases, with 10 bases remaining between them. The DNA for the CDR3 is TGTGCTAGTGGTTTGCGGCCTTCCCCCTACGAGCAGTACTTC. This sequence encodes CASGLRPSPYEQYF.

The V gene is TRBV6-5, the J gene TRBJ2-1; TRBD2 matches at 7 bases. CDR1 MNHEY and CDR2 SVGAGI come from the germline V gene. V trimming: 6 bases; J trimming: 6 bases; junction bases outside the gene matches: 5. This CDR3 has 13 amino acids. Here the CDR3 DNA reads TGTGCCAGCAGGGGGGAGGGTCGCAATGAGCAGTTCTTC. Amino acid sequence: CASRGEGRNEQFF.

The genes are TRBV19 and TRBJ2-6; perhaps TRBD1 as D (5 bases). The CDR3 length is 16 residues. V shed 1 base and J shed 2 bases, with 9 bases lying between them. Germline loops: CDR1 LNHDA, CDR2 SQIVND (reference sequence). The CDR3 reads CASSIGQRTGANVLTF. Here the CDR3 DNA reads TGTGCCAGTAGTATAGGACAGAGGACTGGGGCCAACGTCCTGACTTTC. Filled out from reference TRBV19 and TRBJ2-6, the complete variable domain reads DGGITQSPKYLFRKEGQNVTLSCEQNLNHDAMYWYRQDPGQGLRLIYYSQIVNDFQKGDIAEGYSVSREKKESFPLTVTSAQKNPTAFYLCASSIGQRTGANVLTFGAGSRLTVL.

A note on this clone: A read error is likely here: a far larger clone is one base away. CDR3 region: CASSQYAATYTEAFF. CDR3 bases: TGTGCCAGCAGCCAGTACGCCGCTACTTACACTGAAGCTTTCTTT. The V gene is TRBV4-2, the J gene TRBJ1-1; D remains ambiguous. From germline, CDR1 is LGHNA and CDR2 YNFKEQ. The CDR3 length is 15 residues. The V gene lost 3 bases and the J gene lost 3 bases, with 14 bases spanning the gap.

The table lists this clone with a few counts. This chain connects TRBV19 to TRBJ1-5, with D uncertain. V shed 5 bases and J shed 6 bases, with 11 bases lying between them. This CDR3 spans 13 amino acids. Germline V lookup: CDR1 LNHDA, CDR2 SQIVND (reference sequence). The CDR3 protein is CASSRTDVQPQHF. The CDR3 DNA reads as TGTGCCAGTAGTCGAACAGACGTTCAGCCCCAGCATTTT.

V gene TRBV19 combines with J gene TRBJ2-6; 7 nucleotides match TRBD1. The germline V gene encodes CDR1 LNHDA and CDR2 SQIVND (reference sequence). The V and J ends lost 0 bases and 0 bases, in that order; junction bases with no gene match: 8. The CDR3 has 19 residues. Here the CDR3 DNA reads TGTGCCAGTAGTATAGACTCCTTGACAGGGAGCTCTGGGGCCAACGTCCTGACTTTC. It translates to CASSIDSLTGSSGANVLTF. Supplemented by reference TRBV19 and TRBJ2-6, the full variable domain reads DGGITQSPKYLFRKEGQNVTLSCEQNLNHDAMYWYRQDPGQGLRLIYYSQIVNDFQKGDIAEGYSVSREKKESFPLTVTSAQKNPTAFYLCASSIDSLTGSSGANVLTFGAGSRLTVL.

The chain couples TRBV19 to TRBJ2-1; possibly TRBD1 for D (6 bases). Between the trimmed V and J ends, which lost 0 bases and 12 bases, there was a span of 15 bases. CDR3 length equals 14 residues. Germline V lookup: CDR1 LNHDA, CDR2 SQIVND (reference sequence). The chain's CDR3 is CASSIDTGLGGQFF. The CDR3 nucleotides are TGTGCCAGTAGTATAGACACAGGGCTCGGCGGGCAGTTCTTC.

This clone was counted once. The genes are TRBV18 and TRBJ2-7; possible D gene TRBD2, 5 bases. The CDR3 totals 15 residues. The germline CDR1 and CDR2 sequences are KGHSH and LQKENI. V shed 5 bases and J shed 8 bases, with 22 bases lying between them. CDR3 in DNA: TGTGCCAGCTCAACTACTAGTTTTCCCGGTGGGCAGCAGTACTTC. Translated, it gives CASSTTSFPGGQQYF.

V and J are TRBV11-3 and TRBJ1-5; possibly TRBD1 for D (5 bases). The ends were cut back, 4 bases at V and 2 bases at J, with 15 bases in the middle. The CDR3 covers 16 residues. Germline V gives CDR1 SGHNT, CDR2 YENEEA. This chain's CDR3 is CASSYQGGAGNQPQHF. CDR3 bases: TGTGCCAGCAGCTACCAGGGAGGCGCAGGCAATCAGCCCCAGCATTTT.

The V call is TRBV6-5, the J call TRBJ1-2; D perhaps matches TRBD1 (6 bases). V was pared by 2 bases and J by 2 bases, with 15 bases between. Germline V CDR1 and CDR2: MNHEY, SVGAGI. The CDR3 loop spans 16 amino acids. The CDR3 sequence: CASSYRGGGTNYGYTF. The CDR3 nucleotides read TGTGCCAGCAGTTACCGCGGGGGCGGAACGAACTATGGCTACACCTTC.

The chain recombines TRBV5-6 with TRBJ2-7; D is unclear. The V end lost 3 bases, the J end lost 5 bases, and 6 bases lay between the germline ends. Germline V CDR1 and CDR2: SGHDT, YYEEEE. This CDR3 is built from 11 residues. The CDR3 DNA follows: TGTGCCAGCAGCTCCGTGGACGAGCAGTACTTC. The encoded protein is CASSSVDEQYF.

The chain is built from TRBV4-2 and TRBJ2-2; 16 positions agree with TRBD2. After removal of 3 bases from V and 3 bases from J, the junction contained 7 bases not matched to a gene. CDR3 size: 19 residues. CDR1 and CDR2 from the germline V gene are LGHNA and YNFKEQ. The chain's CDR3 is CASSQTGLAGGAYTGELFF. The CDR3 DNA is TGTGCCAGCAGCCAGACGGGACTAGCGGGGGGGGCGTACACCGGGGAGCTGTTTTTT.

The chain has TRBV18 and TRBJ2-4; D not resolved. The CDR3 is 14 residues long. V lost 0 bases and J lost 0, with 3 bases in between. Germline V gene lookup returns CDR1 KGHSH and CDR2 LQKENI. The CDR3 loop is CASSPPLAKNIQYF. DNA of the CDR3: TGTGCCAGCTCACCACCCCTAGCCAAAAACATTCAGTACTTC.

The rearrangement links TRBV7-2 to TRBJ1-3; D perhaps matches TRBD1 (5 bases). Germline V lookup: CDR1 SGHTA, CDR2 FQGNSA. Trimming took off 1 base at V and 0 bases at J, with 13 bases between the two ends. The CDR3 length is 17 residues. CDR3 nucleotide sequence: TGTGCCAGCAGCTTAGTTCCAGGGCAGACCTCTGGAAACACCATATATTTT. Translation gives CASSLVPGQTSGNTIYF.

Turning to this clone: The sample contains more than one DNA sequence encoding this CDR3. The V and J genes are TRBV2 and TRBJ2-5; 7 bases are a match to TRBD1. J lost 8 bases, V lost 5 bases, and 14 bases had no gene match. CDR3 length: 15 residues. Germline V gives CDR1 SNHLY, CDR2 FYNNEI. DNA for the CDR3: TGTGCCAGCAGTCCTGACAGGGCCAGGGGAGAAACCCAGTACTTC. Translation gives CASSPDRARGETQYF.

The chain uses TRBV12-1 and TRBJ1-6. TRBV12-1 is deemed a pseudogene. The CDR3 extends over 12 amino acids. The CDR3 sequence: CASSCPDSPLHF. The CDR3 bases are TGTGCCAGCAGCTGCCCGGATTCACCCCTCCACTTT.

The J gene is TRBJ2-5, the V gene TRBV2, with D tentatively TRBD1 or TRBD2 (6 bases each). V shed 7 bases and J shed 5 bases, with 14 bases lying between them. Looked up from germline, CDR1 is SNHLY and CDR2 is FYNNEI. The CDR3 contains 13 residues. The CDR3 reads CASTRGLGETQYF. CDR3 nucleotide sequence: TGTGCCAGCACTCGGGGGCTGGGGGAGACCCAGTACTTC. The full variable domain, its missing parts supplied by reference TRBV2 and TRBJ2-5, is EPEVTQTPSHQVTQMGQEVILRCVPISNHLYFYWYRQILGQKVEFLVSFYNNEISEKSEIFDDQFSVERPDGSNFTLKIRSTKLEDSAMYFCASTRGLGETQYFGPGTRLLVL.

The chain combines TRBV5-1 with TRBJ2-1; 10 bases line up with TRBD2. CDR1 SGHRS and CDR2 YFSETQ come from the germline V gene. CDR3 length: 14 amino acids. V was pared by 4 bases and J by 4 bases, with 2 bases of the junction left unmatched. The CDR3 region is CASSLAGEYNEQFF. The CDR3, as DNA: TGCGCCAGCAGCCTAGCGGGGGAATACAATGAGCAGTTCTTC.

The chain joins TRBV6-5 to TRBJ2-7; a weak D match, TRBD1 (5 bases). Germline loops: CDR1 MNHEY, CDR2 SVGAGI. V was cut by 6 bases and J by 4 bases, with 16 bases left in between. The CDR3 is 14 amino acids. The CDR3 loop reads CASRTSRGYYEQYF. The DNA of the CDR3 is TGTGCCAGCAGGACCTCAAGGGGATATTACGAGCAGTACTTC.

The chain has TRBV5-1 and TRBJ1-1; D is possibly TRBD1 (6 bases). V was shortened by 4 bases and J by 1 base, with 20 bases between the two germline ends. Germline V gene lookup returns CDR1 SGHRS and CDR2 YFSETQ. The CDR3 runs 17 residues. In nucleotides, the CDR3 is TGCGCCAGCAGCCCCTACTTTTCCCAGGGGACGAACACTGAAGCTTTCTTT. It yields the protein CASSPYFSQGTNTEAFF.

The chain links TRBV19 to TRBJ1-1, with no clear D. The germline V gene encodes CDR1 LNHDA and CDR2 SQIVND (reference sequence). The CDR3 is made up of 14 amino acids. The V gene lost 6 bases and the J gene lost 1 base, with 12 bases spanning the gap. The DNA of the CDR3 is TGTGCCAGTAGGATTCTGGGCCCGAACACTGAAGCTTTCTTT. Its translation: CASRILGPNTEAFF.

This rearrangement joins TRBV4-3 to TRBJ1-4; a weak D match, TRBD1 (5 bases). Germline lookup yields CDR1 LGHNA and CDR2 YSLEER. V dropped 0 bases and J dropped 5 bases, with 10 bases sitting between them. This CDR3 has 15 amino acids. The CDR3 DNA reads as TGCGCCAGCAGCCAAGAAGGGACGGGGAATGAAAAACTGTTTTTT. As protein: CASSQEGTGNEKLFF.

The rearrangement uses TRBV5-5 and TRBJ2-3; D is unresolved. The CDR3 covers 14 residues. CDR1 SGHKS and CDR2 YYEKEE come from the germline V gene (reference sequence). V lost 3 bases and J lost 3, with 11 bases in between. The CDR3 DNA follows: TGTGCCAGCAGCTCATTGGTCCCGACAGATACGCAGTATTTT. Its protein is CASSSLVPTDTQYF.

This rearrangement joins TRBV9 to TRBJ2-1, with D perhaps being TRBD1 or TRBD2 (5 bases each). CDR3 size: 15 residues. The germline V gene encodes CDR1 SGDLS and CDR2 YYNGEE. The germline V and J ends were trimmed by 0 bases and 7 bases, with 14 bases remaining between them. CDR3 sequence: CASSVGPRERNEQFF. The DNA of the CDR3 is TGTGCCAGCAGCGTAGGCCCCAGGGAGAGGAATGAGCAGTTCTTC.

In regard to this clone: A much larger clone sits a single nucleotide away, making a read error possible. This chain joins TRBV9 and TRBJ2-3; tentative D call: TRBD1 (6 bases). The CDR3 spans 14 residues. In germline, CDR1 is SGDLS, CDR2 YYNGEE. V shed 0 bases and J shed 4 bases, with 9 bases lying between them. DNA for the CDR3: TGTGCCAGCAGCGTAGTAGGGGGAGCAGATACGCAGTATTTT. Its translation is CASSVVGGADTQYF.

The CDR3 sequence: CASRRDVTLGYTF. DNA for the CDR3: TGTGCCAGTAGGCGGGACGTAACGCTCGGCTACACCTTC. The chain recombines TRBV19 with TRBJ1-2; the D gene is possibly TRBD1 (5 bases). This CDR3 spans 13 amino acids. V was trimmed by 6 bases and J by 8 bases, leaving 16 bases between them. The germline gives CDR1 LNHDA, CDR2 SQIVND (reference sequence). Together with reference TRBV19 and TRBJ1-2, the CDR3 gives the full variable domain: DGGITQSPKYLFRKEGQNVTLSCEQNLNHDAMYWYRQDPGQGLRLIYYSQIVNDFQKGDIAEGYSVSREKKESFPLTVTSAQKNPTAFYLCASRRDVTLGYTFGSGTRLTVV.

V usage is TRBV5-1 and J usage is TRBJ2-1; TRBD2 aligns across 7 bases. The CDR3 loop spans 13 amino acids. The V gene's germline CDR1 is SGHRS and CDR2 YFSETQ. V gave up 5 bases and J gave up 6 bases; unmatched junction bases: 5. The CDR3 spells CASRDTSANEQFF. The CDR3 nucleotides read TGCGCCAGCAGGGACACTAGCGCCAATGAGCAGTTCTTC.

This clone was seen only once. The chain recombines TRBV2 with TRBJ1-3, with D possibly being TRBD1 (5 bases). This CDR3 has 13 residues. Germline-derived CDR1 and CDR2 are SNHLY and FYNNEI. V shed 4 bases and J shed 4 bases, with 8 bases lying between them. CDR3 in DNA: TGTGCCAGCAGTGGGGGGATCGGAAACACCATATATTTT. This encodes CASSGGIGNTIYF.